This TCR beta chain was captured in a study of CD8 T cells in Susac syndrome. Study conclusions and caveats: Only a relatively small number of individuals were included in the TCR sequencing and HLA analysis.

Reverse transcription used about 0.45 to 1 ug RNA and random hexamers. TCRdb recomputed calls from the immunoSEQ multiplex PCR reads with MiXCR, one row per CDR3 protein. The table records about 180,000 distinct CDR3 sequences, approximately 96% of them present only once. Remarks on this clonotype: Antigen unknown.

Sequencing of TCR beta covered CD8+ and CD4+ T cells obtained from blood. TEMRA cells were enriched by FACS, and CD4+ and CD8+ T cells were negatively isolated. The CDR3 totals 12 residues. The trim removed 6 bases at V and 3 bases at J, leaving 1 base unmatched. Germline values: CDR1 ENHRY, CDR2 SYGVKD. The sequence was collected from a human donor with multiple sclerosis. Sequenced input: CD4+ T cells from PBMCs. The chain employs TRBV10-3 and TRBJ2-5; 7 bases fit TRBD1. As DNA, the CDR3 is TGTGCCATCAGCGACAGGGAAGAGACCCAGTACTTC. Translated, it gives CAISDREETQYF.